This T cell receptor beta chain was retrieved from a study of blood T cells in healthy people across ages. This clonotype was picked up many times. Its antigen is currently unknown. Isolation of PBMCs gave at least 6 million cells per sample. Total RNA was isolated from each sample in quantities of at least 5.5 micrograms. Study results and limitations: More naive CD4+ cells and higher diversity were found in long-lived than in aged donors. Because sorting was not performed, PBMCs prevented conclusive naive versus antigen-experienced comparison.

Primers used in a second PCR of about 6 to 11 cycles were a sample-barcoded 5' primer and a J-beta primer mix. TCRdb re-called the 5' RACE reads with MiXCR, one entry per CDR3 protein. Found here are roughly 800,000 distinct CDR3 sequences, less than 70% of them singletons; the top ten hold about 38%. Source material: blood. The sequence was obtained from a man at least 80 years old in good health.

This CDR3 reads CSAPRVGSSAKNIQYF. CDR3 coding DNA: TGCAGTGCCCCTCGGGTTGGGAGTTCGGCCAAAAACATTCAGTACTTC. The gene calls are TRBV20-1 and TRBJ2-4, with D possibly TRBD2 on 5 matching bases. V was cut by 6 bases and J by 1 base, with 19 bases left in between. Germline CDR1 and CDR2: DFQATT and SNEGSKA (reference sequence). This CDR3 has 16 amino acids.